These 10 T cell receptor beta chains originate from one sample sequenced in a study of identical twins. TCRdb called the 5' RACE reads again in MiXCR, with one record for every CDR3 protein. In the table there are a few hundred thousand distinct CDR3 sequences, roughly a tenth of which are singletons. Sequenced material: memory T cells sorted from blood. These receptors all stem from a man between 45 and 60 years old in good health.

The chain recombines TRBV5-4 with TRBJ2-1, with D tentatively TRBD1 (6 bases). From germline, CDR1 is SGHNT and CDR2 YYREEE (reference sequence). With 0 bases removed from V and 8 bases from J, the gap between germline ends came to 12 bases. The CDR3 totals 14 residues. DNA for the CDR3: TGTGCCAGCAGCTTGGCCCAGGGGTACTATGAGCAGTTCTTC. This translates into CASSLAQGYYEQFF.

CDR3 amino acids: CASSLTSGTETQYF. In nucleotides, the CDR3 is TGCGCCAGCAGCTTAACTAGCGGGACAGAGACCCAGTACTTC. The rearrangement links TRBV5-1 to TRBJ2-5; TRBD2 matches at 10 bases. The CDR3 loop spans 14 amino acids. Per the germline V gene, CDR1 is SGHRS and CDR2 is YFSETQ. Trimming cost V 2 bases and J 4 bases; bases outside gene matches: 2.

This clonotype was observed at least ten times. The chain has TRBV7-2 and TRBJ2-5; D might be TRBD1 or TRBD2, each matching 6 bases. Between the trimmed V and J ends, which lost 5 bases and 4 bases, there was a span of 23 bases. The CDR3 has 17 amino acids. CDR1 and CDR2 from the germline V gene are SGHTA and FQGNSA. The DNA for the CDR3 is TGTGCCAGCAGCCCCCGGTTAGTGGGGGGCTCCGGAGAGACCCAGTACTTC. Its protein is CASSPRLVGGSGETQYF. The variable domain in full, completed from reference TRBV7-2 and TRBJ2-5, reads GAGVSQSPSNKVTEKGKDVELRCDPISGHTALYWYRQSLGQGLEFLIYFQGNSAPDKSGLPSDRFSAERTGGSVSTLTIQRTQQEDSAVYLCASSPRLVGGSGETQYFGPGTRLLVL.

This clonotype was seen just once. This chain joins TRBV18 and TRBJ2-1; the match to TRBD2 covers 7 bases. The CDR3 has 17 residues. Per germline, CDR1 KGHSH and CDR2 LQKENI. V was clipped by 2 bases and J by 3 bases; unmatched bases: 10. DNA for the CDR3: TGTGCCAGCTCACCAGCGGCTAGCGGAAGGGGCTACAATGAGCAGTTCTTC. Residues: CASSPAASGRGYNEQFF.

This clonotype was seen just once. This may stem from a read error, because a much larger clone lies one nucleotide away. The genes are TRBV27 and TRBJ2-1, with a weak D call TRBD2 (6 bases). Trimming shortened V by 0 bases and J by 4 bases, and 13 bases separated the two germline ends. Germline CDR1 and CDR2: MNHEY and SMNVEV (reference sequence). CDR3 length equals 16 residues. CDR3 sequence: CASSLSAGSLYNEQFF. The CDR3 region has the DNA TGTGCCAGCAGTTTATCGGCGGGGTCCCTATACAATGAGCAGTTCTTC.

The table lists this clonotype with many counts. The chain recombines TRBV5-1 with TRBJ1-2, with D possibly matching TRBD1 (5 bases). The CDR3 has 13 residues. Trimming stripped 4 bases from V and 2 bases from J, with 9 bases between. CDR1 and CDR2 from the germline V gene are SGHRS and YFSETQ. CDR3 bases: TGCGCCAGCAGCCCCCGGGACAACTATGGCTACACCTTC. It codes for CASSPRDNYGYTF.

This clonotype was counted a few times. CDR3 sequence (DNA): TGCAGTGCCCTAAACCTAGCGGGATCCTACAATGAGCAGTTCTTC. Its translation is CSALNLAGSYNEQFF. This chain uses TRBV20-1 with TRBJ2-1, with 9 bases that match TRBD2. The CDR3 sequence is 15 residues long. Germline lookup yields CDR1 DFQATT and CDR2 SNEGSKA (reference sequence). The V segment lost 6 bases and the J segment 1 base; nucleotides outside the gene matches: 7.

This clonotype was counted ten times or more. The rearrangement joins TRBV20-1 to TRBJ2-7, with D perhaps given as TRBD1 or TRBD2 (5 bases each). Trimming shortened V by 0 bases and J by 2 bases, and 14 bases separated the two germline ends. This CDR3 is 15 amino acids long. The germline gives CDR1 DFQATT, CDR2 SNEGSKA (reference sequence). The CDR3 nucleotides read TGCAGTGCTAGAGACCTCCGGGACGCGGCCTACGAGCAGTACTTC. Encoded protein: CSARDLRDAAYEQYF.

Ten or more counts support this clonotype. The chain is built from TRBV5-1 and TRBJ2-2, with 7 bases fitting TRBD2. V shed 0 bases and J 4 bases; nucleotides not matched to a gene: 6. This CDR3 is built from 16 residues. Germline V gene lookup returns CDR1 SGHRS and CDR2 YFSETQ. CDR3 sequence (DNA): TGCGCCAGCAGCTTGGCCGGGAGGAGTGGCACCGGGGAGCTGTTTTTT. Amino acids: CASSLAGRSGTGELFF.

This clonotype was counted many times. The chain couples TRBV5-1 to TRBJ1-3; no clear D gene. V lost 0 bases to trimming and J lost 1 base, with 8 bases between them. This CDR3 is 15 amino acids long. CDR1 is SGHRS, CDR2 YFSETQ, per germline. For the CDR3, the DNA is TGCGCCAGCAGCTTGGATGAAGGGTCTGGAAACACCATATATTTT. Protein: CASSLDEGSGNTIYF.